Only a few counts were recorded for the clone carrying this TCR beta chain. Its antigen is not known. Libraries were prepared by immunoSEQ multiplex PCR; TCRdb keeps only in-frame clonotypes and omits some of them. The sample has about 72,000 clones, approximately 82% seen once; the top ten hold 0.95% to 1.5%. The record originates from a study of vaccination effects on CD4 cells after COVID-19. Study information: Samples gathered post-vaccine arrived a median of 72 days past the second dose. Findings and limits, study-wide: Healthy vaccinees had only 1 of 255 vaccine-induced clones cross-react with common cold coronaviruses.

Pools of viral peptides were used by the ViraFEST assay to expand antigen-specific CD4+ T cells ahead of sequencing. Investigators separated out CD4+ T cells once approximately 9 days of culture had passed. Each participant was administered two doses of either the BNT162b2 or the mRNA-1273 vaccine. Culturing of two million PBMC per well took place with about 9 IU/ml IL-2 and around 10 ug/ml peptides. On days 3 and 7, fresh IL-2 medium replaced half the medium. The germline V gene has CDR1 GTSNPN and CDR2 SVGIG (reference sequence). V dropped 0 bases and J dropped 8; count of bases not matched to a gene: 0. This CDR3 comprises 12 residues.

Material: CD4+ T cells from PBMCs cultured with HCoV-229E spike peptides, obtained after COVID-19 vaccination. This receptor was identified in a human donor who received a COVID-19 vaccine. The V call is TRBV30, the J call TRBJ1-4; 7 positions agree with TRBD1. The CDR3 reads CAWSVQGEKLFF. CDR3 bases: TGTGCCTGGAGTGTACAGGGGGAAAAACTGTTTTTT.